A selection of T cell receptor beta chains follows, all from one sample in a study of blood T cell repertoires in COVID-19. Clones were sequenced by immunoSEQ multiplex PCR, and TCRdb holds only the in-frame ones, with some missing. Among about 190,000 clones listed, 65% to 85% were seen once. The sample was PBMCs or T cells enriched from blood (not recorded which). The receptor set was obtained from a woman aged 25-40 years who had recovered from COVID-19. Both conserved end residues are part of each CDR3. D genes are given only for firm matches. Size tells how often a clone was seen (once, few, many) or the class of an expanded clone, and some rows leave it out.

j_gene: TRBJ2-5
abundance: few
v_gene: TRBV4-1
d_gene: TRBD2
CDR3aa: CASSSPGLAGGPNQETQYF
CDR3nt: TGCGCCAGCAGCTCTCCGGGACTAGCGGGGGGGCCCAACCAAGAGACCCAGTACTTC

j_gene: TRBJ2-5
abundance: NA
v_gene: TRBV9
d_gene: TRBD1
CDR3aa: CASSRGQGIQETQYF
CDR3nt: TGTGCCAGCAGCCGAGGACAGGGGATACAAGAGACCCAGTACTTC

j_gene: TRBJ1-2
abundance: NA
v_gene: TRBV28
d_gene: NA
CDR3aa: CASIRGGSNYGYTF
CDR3nt: TGTGCCAGCATCCGAGGCGGTAGTAACTATGGCTACACCTTC

j_gene: TRBJ1-4
abundance: few
v_gene: TRBV27
d_gene: NA
CDR3aa: CASSPDSWTSYATNEKLFF
CDR3nt: TGTGCCAGCAGCCCGGACAGCTGGACTTCCTATGCAACTAATGAAAAACTGTTTTTT

j_gene: TRBJ2-6
abundance: NA
v_gene: TRBV11-3
d_gene: NA
CDR3aa: CASSPSGAGANVLTF
CDR3nt: TGTGCCAGCAGCCCTTCGGGGGCTGGGGCCAACGTCCTGACTTTC

j_gene: TRBJ2-4
abundance: once
v_gene: TRBV28
d_gene: NA
CDR3aa: CASRPPGTPRVKKNIQYF
CDR3nt: TGTGCCAGCAGACCTCCTGGGACACCCCGAGTCAAGAAAAACATTCAGTACTTC

j_gene: TRBJ2-1
abundance: NA
v_gene: TRBV10-2
d_gene: NA
CDR3aa: CASRGPLSDEQFF
CDR3nt: TGCGCCAGCCGAGGGCCTCTGTCGGATGAGCAGTTCTTC

j_gene: TRBJ2-3
abundance: few
v_gene: TRBV6-5
d_gene: NA
CDR3aa: CASSAETGYTDTQYF
CDR3nt: TGTGCCAGCTCGGCCGAAACAGGGTACACAGATACGCAGTATTTT

j_gene: TRBJ1-4
abundance: NA
v_gene: TRBV10-3
d_gene: TRBD1
CDR3aa: CAISARDREKLFF
CDR3nt: TGTGCCATCAGTGCAAGGGACAGGGAGAAACTGTTTTTT

j_gene: TRBJ2-6
abundance: NA
v_gene: TRBV28
d_gene: TRBD2
CDR3aa: CASSFLAGGIGANVLTF
CDR3nt: TGTGCCAGCAGTTTTTTAGCGGGGGGGATCGGGGCCAACGTCCTGACTTTC

j_gene: TRBJ1-2
abundance: NA
v_gene: TRBV10-3
d_gene: TRBD1
CDR3aa: CAISVQPGQGNGYTF
CDR3nt: TGTGCCATCAGTGTGCAACCGGGACAGGGTAATGGCTACACCTTC

j_gene: TRBJ1-2
abundance: NA
v_gene: TRBV29-1
d_gene: TRBD1
CDR3aa: CSVQGDGGYTF
CDR3nt: TGCAGCGTCCAGGGGGACGGTGGCTACACCTTC

j_gene: TRBJ1-4
abundance: many
v_gene: TRBV5-6
d_gene: NA
CDR3aa: CASSLGGGEKLFF
CDR3nt: TGTGCCAGCAGCTTGGGGGGAGGAGAAAAACTGTTTTTT

j_gene: TRBJ2-2
abundance: NA
v_gene: TRBV18
d_gene: TRBD1
CDR3aa: CASSPRTGNTGELFF
CDR3nt: TGTGCCAGCTCACCAAGGACAGGGAACACCGGGGAGCTGTTTTTT

j_gene: TRBJ2-7
abundance: NA
v_gene: TRBV19
d_gene: NA
CDR3aa: CASSITVPPSSPEQYF
CDR3nt: TGTGCCAGTAGTATCACCGTCCCCCCTTCGAGTCCCGAGCAGTACTTC

j_gene: TRBJ1-2
abundance: NA
v_gene: TRBV20-1
d_gene: NA
CDR3aa: CSARSRYGYTF
CDR3nt: TGCAGTGCTAGAAGTCGGTATGGCTACACCTTC

j_gene: TRBJ2-6
abundance: NA
v_gene: TRBV4-2
d_gene: TRBD2
CDR3aa: CASSQRLAGGISGANVLTF
CDR3nt: TGTGCCAGCAGCCAAAGACTAGCGGGGGGGATCTCTGGGGCCAACGTCCTGACTTTC

j_gene: TRBJ2-5
abundance: NA
v_gene: TRBV3-1/TRBV3-2
d_gene: TRBD2
CDR3aa: CASSQATSGNQETQYF
CDR3nt: TGTGCCAGCAGCCAAGCTACTAGCGGGAACCAAGAGACCCAGTACTTC

j_gene: TRBJ1-5
abundance: NA
v_gene: TRBV6-4
d_gene: NA
CDR3aa: CASSESWGRNQPQHF
CDR3nt: TGTGCCAGCAGTGAGAGCTGGGGGCGCAATCAGCCCCAGCATTTT

j_gene: TRBJ1-3
abundance: NA
v_gene: TRBV7-9
d_gene: TRBD1
CDR3aa: CASSLGTGGLGGNTIYF
CDR3nt: TGTGCCAGCAGCCTGGGGACAGGGGGACTTGGTGGAAACACCATATATTTT

j_gene: TRBJ1-5
abundance: few
v_gene: TRBV16
d_gene: NA
CDR3aa: CASSRSGGVQPQHF
CDR3nt: TGTGCCAGCAGCCGATCGGGGGGTGTACAGCCCCAGCATTTT

j_gene: TRBJ1-5
abundance: NA
v_gene: TRBV6-5
d_gene: NA
CDR3aa: CASKATGFNQPQHF
CDR3nt: TGTGCCAGCAAGGCGACAGGTTTCAATCAGCCCCAGCATTTT

j_gene: TRBJ2-5
abundance: NA
v_gene: TRBV19
d_gene: NA
CDR3aa: CASSPQTVQGQETQYF
CDR3nt: TGTGCCAGTAGTCCCCAGACTGTGCAAGGCCAAGAGACCCAGTACTTC

j_gene: TRBJ1-2
abundance: NA
v_gene: TRBV18
d_gene: TRBD1
CDR3aa: CASSLGQGGSYGYTF
CDR3nt: TGTGCCAGCTCACTCGGACAGGGTGGGAGCTATGGCTACACCTTC

j_gene: TRBJ1-5
abundance: few
v_gene: TRBV10-2
d_gene: NA
CDR3aa: CASRSGGVGNQPQHF
CDR3nt: TGCGCCAGCAGATCCGGGGGAGTAGGCAATCAGCCCCAGCATTTT

j_gene: TRBJ1-2
abundance: NA
v_gene: TRBV6-1
d_gene: NA
CDR3aa: CASSEAGGVGGYTF
CDR3nt: TGTGCCAGCAGTGAAGCGGGAGGGGTCGGTGGCTACACCTTC

j_gene: TRBJ1-1
abundance: NA
v_gene: TRBV28
d_gene: TRBD1
CDR3aa: CASSQGQGLTEAFF
CDR3nt: TGTGCCAGCAGTCAGGGACAGGGTCTCACTGAAGCTTTCTTT

j_gene: TRBJ1-5
abundance: NA
v_gene: TRBV28
d_gene: NA
CDR3aa: CASSFPPGQPQHF
CDR3nt: TGTGCCAGCAGTTTCCCCCCCGGTCAGCCCCAGCATTTT

j_gene: TRBJ2-3
abundance: NA
v_gene: TRBV5-1
d_gene: NA
CDR3aa: CASSLTGADTQYF
CDR3nt: TGCGCCAGCAGCTTAACGGGGGCAGATACGCAGTATTTT

j_gene: TRBJ1-5
abundance: NA
v_gene: TRBV11-2
d_gene: NA
CDR3aa: CASSPGGPRNSQHF
CDR3nt: TGTGCCAGCAGCCCCGGAGGGCCTCGTAATTCCCAGCATTTT

j_gene: TRBJ2-6
abundance: NA
v_gene: TRBV9
d_gene: TRBD1
CDR3aa: CASSAGQTSSGANVLTF
CDR3nt: TGTGCCAGCAGCGCGGGACAGACCAGCTCTGGGGCCAACGTCCTGACTTTC

j_gene: TRBJ2-1
abundance: NA
v_gene: TRBV3-1/TRBV3-2
d_gene: TRBD1
CDR3aa: CASSQVGTGSYNEQFF
CDR3nt: TGTGCCAGCAGCCAAGTCGGGACAGGCTCCTACAATGAGCAGTTCTTC

j_gene: TRBJ2-7
abundance: NA
v_gene: TRBV28
d_gene: NA
CDR3aa: CAASMGGGFREQYF
CDR3nt: TGTGCCGCCAGCATGGGTGGGGGGTTTCGCGAGCAGTACTTC

j_gene: TRBJ2-4
abundance: once
v_gene: TRBV5-1
d_gene: TRBD1
CDR3aa: CASSLDPGGIIYIQYF
CDR3nt: TGCGCCAGCAGCTTGGATCCAGGGGGCATTATATACATTCAGTACTTC

j_gene: TRBJ1-2
abundance: NA
v_gene: TRBV2
d_gene: TRBD1
CDR3aa: CASSGGTGGFYGYTF
CDR3nt: TGTGCCAGCAGCGGAGGGACAGGGGGATTCTATGGCTACACCTTC

j_gene: TRBJ2-5
abundance: few
v_gene: TRBV5-4
d_gene: TRBD1
CDR3aa: CASSQGVGVQETQYF
CDR3nt: TGTGCCAGCAGCCAGGGGGTAGGGGTCCAAGAGACCCAGTACTTC

j_gene: TRBJ2-1
abundance: few
v_gene: TRBV6-6
d_gene: NA
CDR3aa: CASSYSRQEMNEQFF
CDR3nt: TGTGCCAGCAGTTACTCAAGACAGGAAATGAATGAGCAGTTCTTC

j_gene: TRBJ2-3
abundance: once
v_gene: TRBV29-1
d_gene: TRBD1
CDR3aa: CSVDSGTGRPDTQYF
CDR3nt: TGCAGCGTTGATTCCGGGACAGGGAGACCAGATACGCAGTATTTT

j_gene: TRBJ1-5
abundance: NA
v_gene: TRBV6-5
d_gene: NA
CDR3aa: CASSAKGGNQPQHF
CDR3nt: TGTGCCAGCAGCGCCAAGGGGGGGAATCAGCCCCAGCATTTT

j_gene: TRBJ1-3
abundance: once
v_gene: TRBV19
d_gene: NA
CDR3aa: CASSITPGGSSGNTIYF
CDR3nt: TGTGCCAGTAGTATAACCCCTGGAGGAAGCTCTGGAAACACCATATATTTT

j_gene: TRBJ2-5
abundance: once
v_gene: TRBV28
d_gene: NA
CDR3aa: CASLGLDEWSQYF
CDR3nt: TGTGCCTCCTTGGGACTGGATGAGTGGTCCCAGTACTTC

j_gene: TRBJ2-3
abundance: NA
v_gene: TRBV18
d_gene: TRBD1
CDR3aa: CASSPLPRTLRQGADTQYF
CDR3nt: TGTGCCAGCTCACCACTACCCCGGACCCTACGACAGGGCGCAGATACGCAGTATTTT

j_gene: TRBJ2-2
abundance: NA
v_gene: TRBV10-3
d_gene: NA
CDR3aa: CAIRGTPTGELFF
CDR3nt: TGTGCCATCAGAGGGACTCCCACCGGGGAGCTGTTTTTT

j_gene: TRBJ2-7
abundance: NA
v_gene: TRBV19
d_gene: TRBD2
CDR3aa: CASSMLAGDRKTYEQYF
CDR3nt: TGTGCCAGTAGTATGCTAGCGGGGGACCGAAAAACCTACGAGCAGTACTTC